These 14 T cell receptor beta chains were sequenced from one sample in a study of beta chain features in type 1 diabetes. Their target antigens are unknown. The investigators reverse transcribed all of the isolated RNA, so they sequenced expressed TCRB transcripts. Libraries were prepared by immunoSEQ multiplex PCR; TCRdb keeps only in-frame clonotypes and omits some of them. Among 640,000 or so clones listed, over 13% were seen once. Findings of the study overall: Patients with Type 1 diabetes showed moderately but significantly shorter TCRB CDR3s in all four CD4+ subsets.

Sample: naive CD4+ T cells from blood. These receptors were obtained from a man aged 18-30 years with type 1 diabetes.

This clone was recorded a few times. The J gene is TRBJ2-7, the V gene TRBV7-2; the D gene is possibly TRBD2 (5 bases). This CDR3 has 18 amino acids. Germline V gives CDR1 SGHTA, CDR2 FQGNSA. Trimming took 1 base from V and 2 from J, leaving 21 bases between them. The CDR3: CASSLGAPEGLRAYEQYF. The DNA for the CDR3 is TGTGCCAGCAGCTTAGGGGCCCCCGAGGGTTTGAGGGCCTACGAGCAGTACTTC. Variable domain in full (rest from reference TRBV7-2 and TRBJ2-7): GAGVSQSPSNKVTEKGKDVELRCDPISGHTALYWYRQSLGQGLEFLIYFQGNSAPDKSGLPSDRFSAERTGGSVSTLTIQRTQQEDSAVYLCASSLGAPEGLRAYEQYFGPGTRLTVT.

The genes are TRBV21-1 and TRBJ1-1. TRBV21-1 is given as a pseudogene. This CDR3 has 17 residues. The CDR3 nucleotides read TGTGCCAGCAGCAAAGTATGCCTTGGGGAGTTGGACACTGAAGCTTTCTTT. Translation gives CASSKVCLGELDTEAFF.

This clone showed up just a few times. This chain connects TRBV15 to TRBJ1-1; D not certain. The CDR3 extends over 18 amino acids. V shed 4 bases and J shed 1 base, with 22 bases lying between them. Germline V gene lookup returns CDR1 LNHNV and CDR2 YYDKDF (reference sequence). In DNA, the CDR3 is TGTGCCACCAGCACCTCTGGCTGGGGTCAGCCAGCGAACACTGAAGCTTTCTTT. Encoded protein: CATSTSGWGQPANTEAFF.

This chain links TRBV5-6 with TRBJ2-1; TRBD2 agrees at 8 bases. The germline gives CDR1 SGHDT, CDR2 YYEEEE. The CDR3 sequence is 17 residues long. With 7 bases clipped from V and 0 bases from J, the junction kept 12 bases outside the gene matches. In DNA form, the CDR3 reads TGTGCCAGCTTTCTGCTAGCGGGCTTGAGCTCCTACAATGAGCAGTTCTTC. Protein product: CASFLLAGLSSYNEQFF.

This chain joins TRBV7-9 and TRBJ2-7; D is perhaps TRBD1 (6 bases). With 6 bases removed from V and 2 bases from J, the gap between germline ends came to 20 bases. This CDR3 is built from 16 residues. Germline V CDR1 and CDR2: SEHNR, FQNEAQ (reference sequence). CDR3: CASSLLGGIFTYEQYF. Written as DNA, the CDR3 is TGTGCCAGCAGTTTGCTAGGGGGTATATTCACCTACGAGCAGTACTTC.

This clone was seen a handful of times. The chain is built from TRBV5-6 and TRBJ2-4, with D tentatively TRBD2 (5 bases). There are 16 residues in the CDR3. The germline V gene encodes CDR1 SGHDT and CDR2 YYEEEE. V lost 4 bases, J lost 0 bases, and 14 bases lay in between. CDR3 in DNA: TGTGCCAGCAGCCTCTGGGGAGCTCTAGCCAAAAACATTCAGTACTTC. Translating gives CASSLWGALAKNIQYF.

This clone has a handful of counts. The rearrangement joins TRBV30 to TRBJ1-6; 10 nucleotides line up with TRBD1. The CDR3 sequence is 14 residues long. The V segment lost 4 bases and the J segment 8 bases; nucleotides outside the gene matches: 5. The V gene's germline CDR1 is GTSNPN and CDR2 SVGIG (reference sequence). Written as DNA, the CDR3 is TGTGCCTGGAACCGGGACAGGGGACATTCACCCCTCCACTTT. Protein: CAWNRDRGHSPLHF.

This clone was found a few times. The chain recombines TRBV4-3 with TRBJ2-7; the D is unclear. V was clipped by 0 bases and J by 2 bases, with 14 bases between them. The germline V gene encodes CDR1 LGHNA and CDR2 YSLEER. The CDR3 consists of 16 residues. The CDR3 here is CASSQDLGPGPYEQYF. CDR3 DNA sequence: TGCGCCAGCAGCCAAGACTTAGGGCCCGGCCCCTACGAGCAGTACTTC.

This chain uses TRBV7-9 with TRBJ2-1, with unresolved D. Germline assignment: CDR1 SEHNR and CDR2 FQNEAQ (reference sequence). The CDR3 spans 10 residues. Trimming left V 4 bases short and J 6 bases short, with 1 base between. The CDR3, as DNA: TGTGCCAGCAGCTCCAATGAGCAGTTCTTC. Protein sequence: CASSSNEQFF.

This clone was seen only a few times. This chain connects TRBV5-6 to TRBJ1-1; weak D call: TRBD1 (5 bases). The CDR3 is made up of 12 amino acids. Germline CDR1 and CDR2: SGHDT and YYEEEE. The V end was cut by 2 bases, the J end by 8 bases, with 10 bases between. The chain's CDR3 is CASSLRGDEAFF. CDR3 nucleotides: TGTGCCAGCAGCTTAAGAGGGGACGAAGCTTTCTTT.

Only a few counts were recorded for this clone. The J gene is TRBJ2-3, the V gene TRBV28; D uncertain. Germline V CDR1 and CDR2: MDHEN, SYDVKM. The V end lost 6 bases, the J end lost 5 bases, and 9 bases lay between the germline ends. The CDR3 has 12 amino acids. The CDR3 sequence is CASSRSIDTQYF. The CDR3 coding sequence is TGTGCCAGCAGCCGGTCAATAGATACGCAGTATTTT.

The chain carries TRBV19 and TRBJ1-5, with a possible D match to TRBD1 (5 bases). Germline V gene lookup returns CDR1 LNHDA and CDR2 SQIVND (reference sequence). The CDR3 has 13 amino acids. Between the trimmed V and J ends, which lost 5 bases and 10 bases, there was a span of 15 bases. DNA for the CDR3: TGTGCCAGTAGTTCCTGGGGGGGTAGACCCCAGCATTTT. Translated, it gives CASSSWGGRPQHF.

This clone was counted between two and nine times. The chain employs TRBV28 and TRBJ2-7; D is possibly TRBD1 (6 bases). Germline V gives CDR1 MDHEN, CDR2 SYDVKM. Trimming removed 4 bases at V and 0 bases at J, with 19 bases between. The CDR3 is 17 amino acids. CDR3 coding DNA: TGTGCCAGCAGTTCCGCGGGCACCAACAGGGACTCCTACGAGCAGTACTTC. Its protein is CASSSAGTNRDSYEQYF.

The genes are TRBV4-2 and TRBJ2-7; D is perhaps TRBD1 (5 bases). CDR1 is LGHNA, CDR2 YNFKEQ, per germline. The V end was cut by 1 base, the J end by 3 bases, with 10 bases between. This CDR3 has 14 amino acids. This CDR3 reads CASSQVRQNYEQYF. The CDR3 nucleotides are TGTGCCAGCAGCCAAGTACGACAGAACTACGAGCAGTACTTC.